The 5 T cell receptor beta chains given below trace back to one sample, sequenced in a study of shared clonotypes between healthy human individuals (dated by TCRdb to the early 2020s). CD8 naive samples consisted of CD45RO-negative cells that were positively selected for CCR7, yielding a CD45RA+CCR7+ population without TemRA cells. Library method: the immunoSEQ multiplex PCR assay. As stored in TCRdb, this immuneACCESS dataset retains in-frame rearrangements with V and J assigned. A fraction of the clones does not appear; measured against another copy, unresolved V genes explain less than half of the discrepancy, and the remainder lacks a known reason. The sample yields roughly 2.1 million clones; roughly 91% were counted once. The ten largest clones take up more than 1.5% of the sample. Sequencing input: naive CD8+ T cells from PBMCs. The cell subset or site label of this sample denotes: CD45RA+CCR7+. The receptors here all came from a man in his late teens or twenties in good health. Some clones in this sample may be carry-over from other donors' samples.

The genes are TRBV11-3 and TRBJ2-3; tentative D call: TRBD1 (5 bases). Trimming removed 5 bases from V and 0 bases from J, with 12 bases in between. Germline V gene lookup returns CDR1 SGHNT and CDR2 YENEEA. The CDR3 has 15 amino acids. In DNA form, the CDR3 reads TGTGCCAGCAGCCCAGGACACTACAGCACAGATACGCAGTATTTT. This translates into CASSPGHYSTDTQYF.

In its sample, this clone was seen once. The sample holds other DNA sequences that translate to the same CDR3. The chain couples TRBV10-1 to TRBJ2-7; D not resolved. Trimming shortened V by 3 bases and J by 3 bases, and 6 bases separated the two germline ends. This CDR3 region has 12 residues. The germline V gene has CDR1 WNHNN and CDR2 SYGVQD (reference sequence). This CDR3 is CASSESSYEQYF. The CDR3 DNA follows: TGCGCCAGCAGTGAAAGCAGCTACGAGCAGTACTTC.

This clone was counted a single time. The gene calls are TRBV7-8 and TRBJ2-3, with 7 bases identical to TRBD1. This CDR3 comprises 15 residues. J lost 2 bases, V lost 2 bases, and 4 bases had no gene match. Germline V CDR1 and CDR2: SGHVS, FQNEAQ. CDR3 loop: CASSLLTGITDTQYF. The CDR3 coding sequence is TGTGCCAGCAGCTTACTGACAGGGATCACAGATACGCAGTATTTT.

The rearrangement uses TRBV4-1 and TRBJ1-1; 7 bases map to TRBD1. V gave up 1 base and J gave up 5 bases; unmatched junction bases: 4. CDR1 is MGHRA, CDR2 YSYEKL, per germline. This CDR3 contains 14 residues. The CDR3 nucleotides are TGCGCCAGCAGCCAAGGACAGGGTGAAACTGAAGCTTTCTTT. It specifies CASSQGQGETEAFF.

This chain uses TRBV7-9 with TRBJ1-2; D is unresolved. The ends were cut back, 1 base at V and 4 bases at J, with 10 bases in the middle. This CDR3 contains 14 residues. In germline, CDR1 is SEHNR, CDR2 FQNEAQ (reference sequence). The CDR3, as DNA: TGTGCCAGCAGCTTAGTCCCAGCCAGCTATGGCTACACCTTC. This codes for CASSLVPASYGYTF.